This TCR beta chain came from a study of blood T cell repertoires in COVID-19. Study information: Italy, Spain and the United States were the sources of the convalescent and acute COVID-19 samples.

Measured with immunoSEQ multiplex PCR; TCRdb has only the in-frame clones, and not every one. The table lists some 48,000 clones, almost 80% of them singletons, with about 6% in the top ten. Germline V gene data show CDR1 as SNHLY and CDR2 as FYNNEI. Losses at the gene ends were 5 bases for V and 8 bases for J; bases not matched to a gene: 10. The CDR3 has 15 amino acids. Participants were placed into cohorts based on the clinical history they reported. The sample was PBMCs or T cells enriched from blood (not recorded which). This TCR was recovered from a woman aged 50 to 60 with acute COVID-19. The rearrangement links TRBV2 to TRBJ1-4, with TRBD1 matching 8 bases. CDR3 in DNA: TGTGCCAGCAGTTACCAGGGGGCGATAAGGGAAAAACTGTTTTTT. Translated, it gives CASSYQGAIREKLFF.